This is a list of T cell receptor beta chains from one sample in a study of cytomegalovirus exposure and HLA in healthy donors. TCRdb's copy holds only in-frame clones and misses some; the assay was immunoSEQ multiplex PCR. The sample yields 150,000 to 200,000 clones, roughly nine tenths seen once. The sequencing input was PBMCs. Every receptor here comes from a young woman in good health and CMV-seropositive. Each CDR3 is given with its conserved first and last residue. D genes are given only for firm matches. Clone size is stated in some rows and not others, as once, few, many or a class when expanded.

d_call	v_call	clone_size	j_call	cdr3_aa	cdr3_nt
NA	TRBV9	NA	TRBJ1-2	CASSPRGGNYGYTF	TGTGCCAGCAGCCCCCGGGGGGGCAACTATGGCTACACCTTC
TRBD2	TRBV27	NA	TRBJ2-1	CASSASLAGNEQFF	TGTGCCAGCAGCGCTTCACTAGCGGGAAATGAGCAGTTCTTC
TRBD1	TRBV7-9	NA	TRBJ1-2	CASSRQGAEGYTF	TGTGCCAGCAGCCGACAGGGCGCGGAAGGCTACACCTTC
NA	TRBV2	NA	TRBJ2-7	CASEQVAHYEQYF	TGTGCCTCCGAGCAGGTCGCGCACTACGAGCAGTACTTC
NA	TRBV25-1	once	TRBJ1-1	CATSTGGTDLGWTEAFF	TGTGCCACCTCAACGGGGGGAACAGACCTAGGTTGGACTGAAGCTTTCTTT
TRBD1	TRBV28	once	TRBJ2-7	CASSLPGQGYEQYF	TGTGCCAGCAGTCTACCGGGACAGGGCTACGAGCAGTACTTC
NA	TRBV28	NA	TRBJ1-1	CASSLTQTIQGFGAEAFF	TGTGCCAGCAGTTTAACCCAGACTATACAGGGTTTTGGAGCTGAAGCTTTCTTT
NA	TRBV2	NA	TRBJ1-5	CASSGTYSNQPQHF	TGTGCCAGCAGCGGGACATATAGCAATCAGCCCCAGCATTTT
TRBD2	TRBV5-3	NA	TRBJ2-3	CARSRPAGATDTQYF	TGTGCCAGAAGCCGCCCAGCGGGGGCCACAGATACGCAGTATTTT
NA	TRBV5-1	NA	TRBJ1-1	CASSVTENTEAFF	TGCGCCAGCAGTGTCACAGAGAACACTGAAGCTTTCTTT
NA	TRBV6-5	NA	TRBJ1-1	CAIFALGAQTEAFF	TGTGCCATCTTCGCGCTGGGGGCGCAAACTGAAGCTTTCTTT
TRBD2	TRBV4-3	NA	TRBJ2-2	CASSSNRLAGGTTGELFF	TGCGCCAGCAGCTCCAACCGACTAGCGGGAGGGACCACCGGGGAGCTGTTTTTT
TRBD2	TRBV4-2	NA	TRBJ2-1	CASSQQPSGMGEQFF	TGTGCCAGCAGCCAACAACCTAGCGGGATGGGTGAGCAGTTCTTC
TRBD2	TRBV4-2	NA	TRBJ2-1	CASSQATLAGVLAYNEQFF	TGTGCCAGCAGCCAAGCCACACTAGCGGGGGTCTTAGCCTACAATGAGCAGTTCTTC
TRBD2	TRBV16	once	TRBJ2-1	CASSQFWAGDPALLYNEQFF	TGTGCCAGCAGCCAATTTTGGGCGGGAGATCCCGCCCTCCTCTACAATGAGCAGTTCTTC
NA	TRBV10-3	NA	TRBJ1-5	CAISVLHSNQPQHF	TGTGCCATCAGTGTTTTACATAGCAATCAGCCCCAGCATTTT
NA	TRBV25-1	NA	TRBJ2-7	CASSPSEVVESSYEQYF	TGTGCCAGCAGTCCCTCAGAGGTTGTTGAGAGCTCCTACGAGCAGTACTTC
TRBD2	TRBV15	NA	TRBJ2-7	CATSRPSGGVYEQYF	TGTGCCACCAGCAGACCTAGCGGGGGGGTATACGAGCAGTACTTC
NA	TRBV4-3	NA	TRBJ1-3	CASSRTGGGTGNTIYF	TGCGCCAGCAGCCGGACTGGGGGGGGAACTGGAAACACCATATATTTT
TRBD2	TRBV11-2	NA	TRBJ2-7	CASTFSGRSYEQYF	TGTGCCAGCACCTTTAGCGGGAGGTCCTACGAGCAGTACTTC
TRBD2	TRBV28	NA	TRBJ2-7	CASSFLGTSGRGDEQYF	TGTGCCAGCAGTTTCTTGGGGACTAGCGGGAGGGGAGACGAGCAGTACTTC
TRBD1	TRBV18	few	TRBJ1-2	CASSPGTGFGYTF	TGTGCCAGCTCACCAGGGACAGGGTTCGGCTACACCTTC
NA	TRBV28	NA	TRBJ2-2	CASRSRDFNTGELFF	TGTGCCAGCAGGTCCCGGGACTTCAACACCGGGGAGCTGTTTTTT
TRBD1	TRBV12-5	NA	TRBJ1-4	CASGLQGEGTNEKLFF	TGTGCTAGTGGTCTACAGGGGGAGGGTACTAATGAAAAACTGTTTTTT
NA	TRBV4-1	NA	TRBJ1-4	CASSRLGGNEKLFF	TGCGCCAGCAGCCGTTTGGGGGGTAATGAAAAACTGTTTTTT
TRBD2	TRBV28	NA	TRBJ2-1	CASRLPLAGVGEQFF	TGTGCCAGCAGACTGCCTCTAGCGGGAGTGGGTGAGCAGTTCTTC
TRBD1	TRBV7-9	NA	TRBJ1-4	CASSLGTGGSPANEKLFF	TGTGCCAGCAGCTTAGGGACAGGGGGATCCCCAGCTAATGAAAAACTGTTTTTT
TRBD1	TRBV30	NA	TRBJ2-2	CAWSEDRAFPNTGELFF	TGTGCCTGGAGTGAAGACAGGGCCTTCCCGAACACCGGGGAGCTGTTTTTT
NA	TRBV7-8	NA	TRBJ2-5	CASSLRARGAGSYQETQYF	TGTGCCAGCAGCTTGCGGGCTCGGGGGGCGGGATCGTACCAAGAGACCCAGTACTTC
NA	TRBV12-2	NA	TRBJ2-3	CASRLVRTSPGTGWDTQYF	TGTGCAAGTCGCTTGGTCAGGACTAGCCCGGGAACAGGTTGGGATACGCAGTATTTT
TRBD1	TRBV15	NA	TRBJ2-5	CATSPLDREETQYF	TGTGCCACCAGCCCCTTGGACAGGGAGGAGACCCAGTACTTC
NA	TRBV28	NA	TRBJ1-2	CASSLGPANYGYTF	TGTGCCAGCAGTTTAGGGCCAGCTAACTATGGCTACACCTTC
NA	TRBV7-9	NA	TRBJ2-7	CASSLSGAYEQYF	TGTGCCAGCAGCTTATCGGGTGCCTACGAGCAGTACTTC
NA	TRBV13	NA	TRBJ1-1	CASTRYEAEAFF	TGTGCCAGCACCCGATATGAGGCTGAAGCTTTCTTT
NA	TRBV7-9	NA	TRBJ2-1	CASSPARGGDNEQFF	TGTGCCAGCAGCCCGGCTCGGGGAGGCGACAATGAGCAGTTCTTC
TRBD2	TRBV6-5	NA	TRBJ2-7	CASSIAGGPLEQYF	TGTGCCAGCAGTATAGCGGGGGGCCCTTTGGAGCAGTACTTC
NA	TRBV9	NA	TRBJ2-2	CASSVARANTGELFF	TGTGCCAGCAGCGTAGCCAGGGCGAACACCGGGGAGCTGTTTTTT
NA	TRBV13	NA	TRBJ2-7	CASSPRGGPAYEQYF	TGTGCCAGCAGTCCCCGCGGGGGCCCCGCCTACGAGCAGTACTTC
NA	TRBV23-1	NA	TRBJ1-3	CASSQSGGLFSGNTIYF	TGCGCCAGCAGTCAATCGGGCGGACTTTTCTCTGGAAACACCATATATTTT
NA	TRBV7-9	few	TRBJ2-7	CASSFWSTQSYEQYF	TGTGCCAGCAGCTTTTGGTCGACACAGTCCTACGAGCAGTACTTC
TRBD1	TRBV18	NA	TRBJ2-7	CASSPPTGEAEQYF	TGTGCCAGCTCACCTCCGACAGGGGAGGCCGAGCAGTACTTC
NA	TRBV5-4	NA	TRBJ2-7	CASSLEVGGGEQYF	TGTGCCAGCAGCTTGGAGGTGGGAGGTGGTGAGCAGTACTTC
TRBD2	TRBV9	NA	TRBJ2-3	CASNLAGGGGTDTQYF	TGTGCCAGCAATCTGGCGGGAGGGGGGGGCACAGATACGCAGTATTTT
TRBD1	TRBV7-9	NA	TRBJ2-7	CASSLVVRTGVSYEQYF	TGTGCCAGCAGCTTGGTTGTGCGGACAGGGGTTTCCTACGAGCAGTACTTC
TRBD1	TRBV6-5	NA	TRBJ1-6	CASSYKGQRSPLHF	TGTGCCAGCAGTTACAAGGGACAGCGGTCACCCCTCCACTTT
TRBD1	TRBV6-6	once	TRBJ1-2	CASRKGGLLGYGYTF	TGTGCCAGCAGAAAAGGGGGCTTACTGGGCTATGGCTACACCTTC
TRBD1	TRBV18	NA	TRBJ1-1	CASSPGQVLNTEAFF	TGTGCCAGCTCACCGGGACAGGTTCTGAACACTGAAGCTTTCTTT
TRBD2	TRBV5-1	NA	TRBJ2-1	CASRRVAGGTSSYNEQFF	TGCGCCAGCAGACGGGTAGCGGGGGGGACTAGCTCCTACAATGAGCAGTTCTTC
NA	TRBV19	once	TRBJ1-2	CASYSGAKNNYGYTF	TGTGCCAGCTACTCAGGGGCAAAAAATAACTATGGCTACACCTTC
NA	TRBV11-2	NA	TRBJ1-6	CASSLDGRGPFRF	TGTGCCAGCAGCTTAGATGGGAGGGGCCCCTTCCGCTTT
TRBD1	TRBV30	NA	TRBJ1-2	CAWRGQGVYGYTF	TGTGCCTGGAGGGGACAGGGGGTCTATGGCTACACCTTC
TRBD1	TRBV6-6	NA	TRBJ1-5	CASSRQGARNQPQHF	TGTGCCAGTTCACGACAGGGGGCGCGGAATCAGCCCCAGCATTTT
TRBD1	TRBV5-1	NA	TRBJ2-6	CASSLALGQGASGANVLTF	TGCGCCAGCAGCCTGGCCCTGGGACAGGGGGCTTCTGGGGCCAACGTCCTGACTTTC
NA	TRBV19	NA	TRBJ1-1	CASKAGRKNTEAFF	TGTGCCAGTAAAGCGGGACGGAAGAACACTGAAGCTTTCTTT